These 20 T cell receptor beta chains originate from one sample sequenced in a study of molecular identifiers for immune sequencing clone quantification (dated by TCRdb to 2016 to 2019). Library generation was performed with PCR. Data came from an Illumina HiSeq 4000. TCRdb handled the public reads itself, with Q25 trimming in fastp and clone calling in MiXCR, and kept productive beta chains. A single entry per CDR3 protein holds the most common genes and DNA from its merged rows. The sample records 20,000 to 30,000 distinct CDR3 sequences, about 15% of which are singletons. The ten largest clones capture 0.9% to 1% of the sample. Sample: naive CD8+ T cells from blood, with Jurkat cell RNA spiked in. The cell subset or site label of this sample denotes: FACS-sorted CD8+CD4-CCR7+CD45RA+ naive T cells. The receptor set was obtained from a human donor in good health. Some libraries in this study had Jurkat cell RNA spiked in.

This clonotype was seen a few times. The chain links TRBV5-4 to TRBJ2-1; 7 nucleotides agree with TRBD2. This CDR3 spans 16 amino acids. In germline, CDR1 is SGHNT, CDR2 YYREEE (reference sequence). The ends lost 3 bases at V and 5 bases at J; junction bases unmatched: 11. For the CDR3, the DNA is TGTGCCAGCAGCTCCTGGGGGGGTGCGGTAAACAATGAGCAGTTCTTC. It is translated as CASSSWGGAVNNEQFF.

This clonotype was seen repeatedly, ten times or more. This chain uses TRBV9 with TRBJ1-1; a possible D gene is TRBD1 (6 bases). Germline CDR1 is SGDLS and CDR2 is YYNGEE. The V and J ends lost 0 bases and 3 bases respectively, with 18 bases between them. The CDR3 covers 17 residues. CDR3 protein: CASSVVGSQGRDTEAFF. The CDR3 DNA reads TGTGCCAGCAGCGTAGTGGGTTCACAGGGTCGTGACACTGAAGCTTTCTTT. Together with reference TRBV9 and TRBJ1-1, the CDR3 gives the full variable domain: DSGVTQTPKHLITATGQRVTLRCSPRSGDLSVYWYQQSLDQGLQFLIQYYNGEERAKGNILERFSAQQFPDLHSELNLSSLELGDSALYFCASSVVGSQGRDTEAFFGQGTRLTVV.

The sample holds many counts of this clonotype. V and J are TRBV13 and TRBJ2-3; perhaps TRBD2 as D (5 bases). The V end was cut by 1 base, the J end by 2 bases, with 7 bases between. From germline, CDR1 is PRHDT and CDR2 FYEKMQ (reference sequence). This CDR3 is built from 14 residues. The CDR3 sequence: CASSLAAVTDTQYF. In nucleotides, the CDR3 is TGTGCCAGCAGCTTAGCAGCGGTCACAGATACGCAGTATTTT. Based on the CDR3 plus reference TRBV13 and TRBJ2-3, the full variable domain is AAGVIQSPRHLIKEKRETATLKCYPIPRHDTVYWYQQGPGQDPQFLISFYEKMQSDKGSIPDRFSAQQFSDYHSELNMSSLELGDSALYFCASSLAAVTDTQYFGPGTRLTVL.

This clonotype came up many times. The chain employs TRBV27 and TRBJ2-3; D uncertain. CDR1 and CDR2 from the germline V gene are MNHEY and SMNVEV (reference sequence). This CDR3 spans 15 amino acids. The V and J ends lost 6 bases and 0 bases respectively, with 13 bases between them. CDR3 nucleotides: TGTGCCAGCAGCTTCGTCGGATATAGCACAGATACGCAGTATTTT. This codes for CASSFVGYSTDTQYF.

This clonotype was observed many times. V usage is TRBV4-3 and J usage is TRBJ2-5; the D is unclear. The germline V and J ends were trimmed by 0 bases and 1 base, with 9 bases remaining between them. The CDR3 sequence is 15 residues long. Germline loops: CDR1 LGHNA, CDR2 YSLEER. CDR3 bases: TGCGCCAGCAGCCAAGATCGGTCCCTCCAAGAGACCCAGTACTTC. As protein: CASSQDRSLQETQYF.

Comments on this clonotype: A read error may account for a junction end that differs from germline. This chain uses TRBV19 with TRBJ2-7; D possibly corresponds to TRBD1 (5 bases). Germline CDR1 LNHDA, CDR2 SQIVND (reference sequence). The CDR3 covers 12 residues. The CDR3: CASSNRPYERYF. The CDR3 DNA reads TGTGCCAGTAGTAACAGGCCCTACGAGCGGTACTTC. The full variable domain, rest sourced from reference TRBV19 and TRBJ2-7, is DGGITQSPKYLFRKEGQNVTLSCEQNLNHDAMYWYRQDPGQGLRLIYYSQIVNDFQKGDIAEGYSVSREKKESFPLTVTSAQKNPTAFYLCASSNRPYERYFGPGTRLTVT.

This clonotype rates as medium-sized. This chain links TRBV3-1 with TRBJ2-3; D not resolved. The germline V gene has CDR1 LGHDT and CDR2 YNNKEL (reference sequence). The V gene lost 5 bases and the J gene lost 1 base, with 7 bases spanning the gap. This CDR3 is built from 13 residues. The CDR3 reads CASSDLGTDTQYF. CDR3 DNA: TGTGCCAGCAGCGATCTTGGCACAGATACGCAGTATTTT.

As regards this clonotype: Since a much larger clone is just one base distant, this may be a read error. The chain couples TRBV11-1 to TRBJ2-5; D is unresolved. Germline CDR1 is SGHAT and CDR2 is FQDESV (reference sequence). This CDR3 spans 11 amino acids. CDR3 residues: CASRALETQHF. The CDR3 DNA is TGTGCCAGCAGGGCCCTTGAGACCCAGCACTTC.

A note on this clonotype: This sequence may be a read error, since a much larger clone differs from it by one base. The chain employs TRBV6-2 or TRBV6-3 and TRBJ2-3; D ambiguous. Germline values: CDR1 MNHEY, CDR2 SVGEGT. This CDR3 comprises 15 residues. CDR3 protein: CAGSYSSPLGMLQYF. Written as DNA, the CDR3 is TGTGCCGGCAGTTACTCGTCGCCGCTGGGGATGTTGCAGTATTTT.

V is TRBV6-4 and J is TRBJ1-1; TRBD1 aligns across 10 bases. With V trimmed by 5 bases and J by 6 bases, 9 bases remained unmatched. CDR3 length: 15 amino acids. CDR1 MRHNA and CDR2 SNTAGT come from the germline V gene. The chain's CDR3 is CASSHTAGQGAEAFF. DNA for the CDR3: TGTGCCAGCAGTCATACGGCTGGACAGGGGGCTGAAGCTTTCTTT.

This clonotype has at least ten counts. J is TRBJ2-1 and V is TRBV7-8; D is ambiguous. Per germline, CDR1 SGHVS and CDR2 FQNEAQ. The CDR3 length is 16 residues. V lost 1 base and J lost 5, with 15 bases in between. The CDR3 is CASSLVFWGSDNEQFF. As DNA, the CDR3 is TGTGCCAGCAGCTTAGTGTTCTGGGGATCAGACAATGAGCAGTTCTTC.

This clonotype was seen repeatedly, ten times or more. The CDR3, as DNA: TGTGCCAGCAGCCTAAGCCGGGGCAGCCCGTACGAGCAGTACTTC. Its protein product is CASSLSRGSPYEQYF. The chain employs TRBV11-2 and TRBJ2-7; D possibly uses TRBD1 or TRBD2 (5 bases each). Germline V CDR1 and CDR2: SGHAT, FQNNGV. This CDR3 spans 15 amino acids. Between the trimmed V and J ends, which lost 5 bases and 4 bases, there was a span of 18 bases.

There are many counts of this clonotype. This chain links TRBV4-1 with TRBJ2-7, with 8 bases lining up with TRBD1. The CDR3 is 14 amino acids. Trimming took 1 base from V and 6 from J; bases not matched to a gene: 5. Germline lookup yields CDR1 MGHRA and CDR2 YSYEKL. This CDR3 reads CASSQGQGLGEQYF. The DNA for the CDR3 is TGCGCCAGCAGCCAAGGACAGGGGTTGGGCGAGCAGTACTTC.

This clonotype was found many times. V gene TRBV11-3 combines with J gene TRBJ2-2; D ambiguous. Germline-derived CDR1 and CDR2 are SGHNT and YENEEA. The CDR3 extends over 12 amino acids. Trimming took 5 bases from V and 5 from J, leaving 6 bases between them. CDR3 sequence: CASSHLTGELFF. CDR3 in DNA: TGTGCCAGCAGCCACCTGACCGGGGAGCTGTTTTTT.

This clonotype was recorded many times. This rearrangement joins TRBV20-1 to TRBJ1-3, with D unresolved. Germline assignment: CDR1 DFQATT and CDR2 SNEGSKA (reference sequence). The CDR3 consists of 14 residues. V was cut by 1 base and J by 0 bases, with 7 bases left in between. CDR3 DNA: TGCAGTGCTAGAGTTTGGGGCTCTGGAAACACCATATATTTT. Translation gives CSARVWGSGNTIYF.

In its sample, this clonotype was seen many times. V is TRBV9 and J is TRBJ1-3, with unresolved D. Germline loops: CDR1 SGDLS, CDR2 YYNGEE. With 2 bases removed from V and 4 bases from J, the gap between germline ends came to 19 bases. There are 17 residues in the CDR3. In nucleotides, the CDR3 is TGTGCCAGCAGCGTTTTCCTCCCTACGGGAACGGGAAACACCATATATTTT. Its protein product is CASSVFLPTGTGNTIYF. The full variable domain, rest sourced from reference TRBV9 and TRBJ1-3, is DSGVTQTPKHLITATGQRVTLRCSPRSGDLSVYWYQQSLDQGLQFLIQYYNGEERAKGNILERFSAQQFPDLHSELNLSSLELGDSALYFCASSVFLPTGTGNTIYFGEGSWLTVV.

This chain connects TRBV27 to TRBJ1-5; TRBD1 matches 9 bases. Germline loops: CDR1 MNHEY, CDR2 SMNVEV (reference sequence). J gave up 1 base and V 10 bases, and 5 bases lay outside the gene matches. The CDR3 is 14 amino acids. CDR3 amino acids: CAITGTGSNQPQHF. Written as DNA, the CDR3 is TGTGCCATAACCGGGACAGGGAGCAATCAGCCCCAGCATTTT.

This clonotype is large within its sample. The rearrangement joins TRBV13 to TRBJ2-4; TRBD1 might be the D (5 bases). The CDR3 consists of 16 residues. Germline V gene lookup returns CDR1 PRHDT and CDR2 FYEKMQ (reference sequence). Trimming left V 1 base short and J 2 bases short, with 12 bases between. The CDR3 DNA is TGTGCCAGCAGCTTAGAAGCAAGGGGCCCCAAAAACATTCAGTACTTC. Protein sequence: CASSLEARGPKNIQYF.

This clonotype was seen ten or more times. The chain joins TRBV19 to TRBJ2-2; D call uncertain. Germline values: CDR1 LNHDA, CDR2 SQIVND (reference sequence). CDR3 length equals 12 residues. Trimming removed 7 bases at V and 7 bases at J, with 10 bases between. CDR3: CASTETDGELFF. CDR3 nucleotides: TGTGCCAGTACCGAGACGGACGGGGAGCTGTTTTTT.

There are many counts of this clonotype. The rearrangement links TRBV4-3 to TRBJ1-1; TRBD1 is a possible D gene (5 bases). V lost 0 bases and J lost 7, with 9 bases in between. CDR3 length equals 13 residues. Germline CDR1 is LGHNA and CDR2 is YSLEER. The DNA for the CDR3 is TGCGCCAGCAGCCAAGACCCTAGGGGTGAAGCTTTCTTT. Translated, it gives CASSQDPRGEAFF.